This T cell receptor (beta chain) derives from a study of shared clonotypes between healthy human individuals. Terminally differentiated effector memory CD45RA+ cells were left out of the naive CD8 fraction, which was CD45RO-negative and positively selected for CCR7. Each sample came from a Caucasian adult donor living in Nashville, Tennessee. This clone appeared once. Assay used: immunoSEQ multiplex PCR; TCRdb lists only in-frame clones, some missing. The sample holds about 870,000 clones, 90% to 95% seen once. The sequence derives from a man aged 25 to 45 in good health. The material sequenced was naive CD8+ T cells sorted from blood.

The DNA for the CDR3 is TGTGCCAGCAGTTTCGACGGTTTCAGGGTAGACGAGCAGTACTTC. This gives the protein CASSFDGFRVDEQYF. The chain is built from TRBV6-6 and TRBJ2-7; the D gene is possibly TRBD1 (5 bases). V lost 4 bases, J lost 5 bases, and 18 bases lay in between. The CDR3 covers 15 residues. From germline, CDR1 is MNHNY and CDR2 SVGAGI (reference sequence).